Listed below are T cell receptor beta chains from one sample, sequenced in a study of blood T cell repertoires in COVID-19. Produced via immunoSEQ multiplex PCR; TCRdb's table is partial and in-frame only. This sample has 250,000 or so clones; about 91% occur once, and the top ten carry about 4.5%. The sequencing input was peripheral blood. Receptor source: a woman aged 40 to 49 who had recovered from COVID-19. CDR3s include the opening cysteine and the closing phenylalanine or tryptophan. D genes are given only for firm matches. Rows give clone size only sometimes, using once, few, many, or a class for an expanded clone.

j_call	d_call	clone_size	v_call	cdr3_aa	cdr3_nt
TRBJ2-5	TRBD2	once	TRBV4-1	CASSQFQRGAEAQYF	TGCGCCAGCAGCCAATTCCAGCGGGGGGCCGAGGCCCAGTACTTC
TRBJ2-1	TRBD2	NA	TRBV12-3/TRBV12-4	CASSFLAGEQFF	TGTGCCAGCAGTTTCCTAGCGGGCGAGCAGTTCTTC
TRBJ2-2	TRBD2	NA	TRBV7-3	CASSPGTSGGWDTGELFF	TGTGCCAGCAGCCCGGGGACTAGCGGGGGCTGGGATACCGGGGAGCTGTTTTTT
TRBJ2-5	TRBD2	NA	TRBV7-6	CASSLNEWRGVKTQYF	TGTGCCAGCAGCTTAAACGAATGGCGGGGGGTAAAGACCCAGTACTTC
TRBJ1-1	NA	NA	TRBV30	CAWSGGGGQAFF	TGTGCCTGGAGTGGAGGAGGCGGACAAGCTTTCTTT
TRBJ2-7	TRBD1	NA	TRBV6-5	CASSLRGLIYEQYF	TGTGCCAGCAGCCTCAGGGGGCTAATCTACGAGCAGTACTTC
TRBJ2-3	NA	NA	TRBV29-1	CSAVGYRPTDTQYF	TGCAGCGCGGTGGGTTACAGACCCACAGATACGCAGTATTTT
TRBJ2-5	TRBD2	NA	TRBV24-1	CATSGFSGSRRKETQYF	TGTGCCACCAGTGGGTTTAGCGGGAGCCGAAGGAAAGAGACCCAGTACTTC
TRBJ1-2	NA	NA	TRBV19	CASRPPIRGYGYTF	TGTGCCAGTAGGCCCCCAATCCGAGGCTATGGCTACACCTTC
TRBJ2-1	NA	NA	TRBV7-9	CASSLASDSQIFYNEQFF	TGTGCCAGCAGCTTAGCTTCCGACTCCCAAATCTTCTACAATGAGCAGTTCTTC
TRBJ1-5	NA	NA	TRBV18	CASSEQGGAEQPQHF	TGTGCCAGCTCAGAACAGGGAGGGGCGGAACAGCCCCAGCATTTT
TRBJ2-1	NA	NA	TRBV28	CASISWEAGAPREQFF	TGTGCCAGCATTTCCTGGGAGGCGGGGGCCCCCCGTGAGCAGTTCTTC
TRBJ1-5	NA	NA	TRBV2	CASRSGTEDNQPQHF	TGTGCCAGCAGAAGCGGGACGGAAGACAATCAGCCCCAGCATTTT
TRBJ1-3	NA	NA	TRBV11-3	CASSSRAGNTIYF	TGTGCCAGCAGCTCCCGGGCTGGAAACACCATATATTTT
TRBJ2-3	NA	NA	TRBV7-9	CASSFTDIADTQYF	TGTGCCAGCAGCTTCACAGATATAGCAGATACGCAGTATTTT
TRBJ2-1	TRBD2	NA	TRBV11-3	CASSLTSGRGQFF	TGTGCCAGCAGCTTGACTAGCGGTAGGGGGCAGTTCTTC
TRBJ2-3	TRBD1	NA	TRBV4-3	CASSMGQSFTDTQYF	TGCGCCAGCAGCATGGGACAGAGCTTCACAGATACGCAGTATTTT
TRBJ1-5	NA	NA	TRBV7-2	CASSPGTGFFNQPQHF	TGTGCCAGCAGCCCCGGGACTGGCTTTTTCAATCAGCCCCAGCATTTT
TRBJ1-1	TRBD1	NA	TRBV28	CASSRQGPPEAFF	TGTGCCAGCAGTAGACAGGGGCCACCGGAAGCTTTCTTT
TRBJ2-2	NA	few	TRBV15	CATQGTADTGELFF	TGTGCCACCCAGGGGACCGCGGACACCGGGGAGCTGTTTTTT
TRBJ1-2	NA	NA	TRBV6-5	CASSYNAGGRARGYTF	TGTGCCAGCAGTTATAATGCGGGTGGGAGGGCTCGTGGCTACACCTTC
TRBJ1-2	NA	NA	TRBV5-1	CASSPWATNYGYTF	TGCGCCAGCAGCCCGTGGGCCACAAACTATGGCTACACCTTC
TRBJ2-5	NA	NA	TRBV9	CASSASGLAETQYF	TGTGCCAGCAGCGCGTCGGGACTCGCGGAGACCCAGTACTTC
TRBJ2-6	TRBD2	NA	TRBV5-4	CASSLRTSSGANVLTF	TGTGCCAGCAGCTTGAGGACTAGCTCTGGGGCCAACGTCCTGACTTTC
TRBJ2-4	NA	once	TRBV19	CASPHVPLGNIQYF	TGTGCCAGCCCCCACGTACCCCTCGGAAACATTCAGTACTTC
TRBJ2-5	TRBD1	NA	TRBV19	CASRRTGGETQYF	TGTGCCAGTAGACGGACAGGGGGGGAGACCCAGTACTTC
TRBJ2-3	TRBD2	NA	TRBV7-9	CASSSSLAGDSTDTQYF	TGTGCCAGCAGCTCCTCACTAGCGGGGGATTCCACAGATACGCAGTATTTT
TRBJ2-2	TRBD2	NA	TRBV10-3	CATGTSGNTGELFF	TGTGCCACCGGAACTAGCGGAAACACCGGGGAGCTGTTTTTT
TRBJ2-4	TRBD2	NA	TRBV18	CASSPPGTGTSIAKNIQYF	TGTGCCAGCTCACCACCGGGGACCGGGACTAGCATAGCCAAAAACATTCAGTACTTC
TRBJ2-5	TRBD1	once	TRBV3-1/TRBV3-2	CASSQDRTGVGETQYF	TGTGCCAGCAGCCAAGATCGCACAGGGGTTGGGGAGACCCAGTACTTC
TRBJ1-2	NA	NA	TRBV18	CASSPLVSLTNYGYTF	TGTGCCAGCTCACCACTGGTATCACTCACTAACTATGGCTACACCTTC
TRBJ2-3	NA	NA	TRBV5-1	CASSLGPGVGTDTQYF	TGCGCCAGCAGCTTGGGGCCGGGAGTGGGCACAGATACGCAGTATTTT
TRBJ2-3	TRBD1	NA	TRBV7-2	CASSLGGDRGTDTQYF	TGTGCCAGCAGCTTAGGAGGCGACAGGGGCACAGATACGCAGTATTTT
TRBJ1-2	NA	NA	TRBV10-3	CAISGGGGSDGYTF	TGTGCCATCAGTGGGGGTGGAGGGAGTGATGGCTACACCTTC
TRBJ1-2	NA	NA	TRBV5-4	CASSLEVVAGGGYTF	TGTGCCAGCAGCTTGGAAGTGGTGGCAGGAGGGGGCTACACCTTC
TRBJ1-5	NA	NA	TRBV24-1	CATSDSGQGRSQPQHF	TGTGCCACCAGTGATTCTGGTCAGGGTAGGAGTCAGCCCCAGCATTTT
TRBJ2-5	TRBD2	NA	TRBV2	CASTPGVAGGYQTQYF	TGTGCCAGCACTCCTGGGGTAGCGGGGGGATATCAGACCCAGTACTTC
TRBJ1-3	NA	NA	TRBV5-1	CASSPAEDSGNTIYF	TGCGCCAGCAGCCCAGCCGAGGATTCTGGAAACACCATATATTTT
TRBJ2-5	NA	NA	TRBV20-1	CREGDAETQYF	TGCAGAGAAGGGGATGCAGAGACCCAGTACTTC
TRBJ1-5	TRBD1	NA	TRBV12-3/TRBV12-4	CASSGDRGPPQHF	TGTGCCAGCAGCGGGGACAGGGGTCCGCCCCAGCATTTT
TRBJ1-3	NA	NA	TRBV30	CAWSVKGSDTIYF	TGTGCCTGGAGTGTGAAGGGGTCAGACACCATATATTTT
TRBJ2-2	NA	NA	TRBV19	CASSMSDTGELFF	TGTGCCAGTAGTATGAGCGACACCGGGGAGCTGTTTTTT
TRBJ2-1	TRBD2	NA	TRBV28	CASSSSGGQYEQFF	TGTGCCAGCAGCTCTAGCGGGGGCCAATATGAGCAGTTCTTC
TRBJ2-6	NA	NA	TRBV18	CASSLSIGHSGANVLTF	TGTGCCAGCTCACTATCGATTGGGCACTCTGGGGCCAACGTCCTGACTTTC
TRBJ1-2	NA	NA	TRBV19	CASSPNGPGHLANYGYTF	TGTGCCAGTAGCCCGAACGGCCCGGGACACCTAGCTAACTATGGCTACACCTTC
TRBJ1-4	TRBD1	NA	TRBV3-1/TRBV3-2	CASSPRTGNNEKLFF	TGTGCCAGCAGCCCGCGGACAGGGAACAATGAAAAACTGTTTTTT
TRBJ2-3	NA	NA	TRBV7-6	CASSRATVPLGDTQYF	TGTGCCAGCAGCCGAGCGACAGTCCCCCTCGGAGATACGCAGTATTTT
TRBJ1-2	NA	NA	TRBV24-1	CATSGGNYGYTF	TGTGCCACCAGCGGCGGGAACTATGGCTACACCTTC
TRBJ2-7	NA	NA	TRBV10-3	CAISESSPRARGEQYF	TGTGCCATCAGTGAGTCCTCACCGAGGGCACGAGGGGAGCAGTACTTC
TRBJ1-5	TRBD1	NA	TRBV6-5	CASSSGTGVGNQPQHF	TGTGCCAGCAGTTCCGGGACAGGGGTGGGCAATCAGCCCCAGCATTTT
TRBJ2-3	NA	NA	TRBV4-2	CASSQAAGTTDTQYF	TGTGCCAGCAGCCAAGCGGCGGGAACCACAGATACGCAGTATTTT
TRBJ1-2	NA	once	TRBV7-6	CASSLSAGVDYGYTF	TGTGCCAGCAGCCTTAGTGCGGGCGTAGACTATGGCTACACCTTC
TRBJ1-1	TRBD1	NA	TRBV19	CAADRADGTEAFF	TGTGCCGCGGACAGGGCTGATGGTACTGAAGCTTTCTTT
TRBJ2-2	NA	once	TRBV6-5	CASKRAGELFF	TGTGCCAGCAAGAGGGCCGGGGAGCTGTTTTTT
TRBJ2-7	TRBD2	NA	TRBV6-5	CASSPSSGGHEQYF	TGTGCCAGCAGTCCGTCTAGCGGGGGTCACGAGCAGTACTTC
TRBJ2-2	NA	NA	TRBV19	CASASFGELFF	TGTGCCAGCGCCAGTTTCGGGGAGCTGTTTTTT
TRBJ2-4	NA	once	TRBV10-3	CAISETGTRQYF	TGTGCCATCAGTGAAACCGGGACAAGGCAGTACTTC
TRBJ1-1	TRBD1	few	TRBV7-9	CASGPTGETEAFF	TGTGCCAGCGGCCCGACAGGGGAAACTGAAGCTTTCTTT